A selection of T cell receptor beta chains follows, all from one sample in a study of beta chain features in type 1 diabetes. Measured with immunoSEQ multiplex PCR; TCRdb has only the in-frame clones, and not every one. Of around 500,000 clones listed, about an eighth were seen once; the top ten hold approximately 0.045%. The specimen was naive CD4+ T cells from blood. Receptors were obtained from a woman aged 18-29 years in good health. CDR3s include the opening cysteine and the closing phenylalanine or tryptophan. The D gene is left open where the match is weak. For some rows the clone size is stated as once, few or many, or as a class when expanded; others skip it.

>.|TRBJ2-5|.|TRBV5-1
CASSLGVGETQYF
TGCGCCAGCAGCTTGGGCGTGGGAGAGACCCAGTACTTC
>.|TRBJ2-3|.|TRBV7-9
CASSLASSVPAGTQYF
TGTGCCAGCAGCTTAGCGTCTAGCGTGCCTGCCGGTACGCAGTATTTT
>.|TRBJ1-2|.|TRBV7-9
CASWGPIVSYGYTF
TGTGCCAGTTGGGGACCGATTGTTAGCTATGGCTACACCTTC
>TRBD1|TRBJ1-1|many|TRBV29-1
CSVAKGQHNTEAFF
TGCAGCGTTGCCAAGGGACAGCACAACACTGAAGCTTTCTTT
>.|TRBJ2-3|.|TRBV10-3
CAISELAQTTDTQYF
TGTGCCATCAGTGAGTTAGCACAGACCACAGATACGCAGTATTTT
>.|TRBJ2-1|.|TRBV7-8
CASSLRQLSSYNEQFF
TGTGCCAGCAGCTTAAGACAACTGAGCTCCTACAATGAGCAGTTCTTC
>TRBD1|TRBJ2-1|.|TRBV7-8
CASRDRGVLSSYNEQFF
TGTGCCAGCCGGGACAGGGGGGTCCTCAGCTCCTACAATGAGCAGTTCTTC
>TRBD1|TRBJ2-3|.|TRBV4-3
CASRQNGQARTDTQYF
TGCGCCAGCAGACAAAACGGACAGGCTCGCACAGATACGCAGTATTTT
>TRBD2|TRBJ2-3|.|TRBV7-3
CASSLASGRSADTQYF
TGTGCCAGCAGCTTAGCTAGCGGGAGGAGCGCAGATACGCAGTATTTT
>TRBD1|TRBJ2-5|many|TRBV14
CASSVRQGAQETQYF
TGTGCCAGCAGCGTTCGACAGGGGGCACAGGAGACCCAGTACTTC
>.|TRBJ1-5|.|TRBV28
CASSSPLPQHF
TGTGCCAGCAGTTCTCCATTGCCCCAGCATTTT
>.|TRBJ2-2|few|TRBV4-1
CASSQRTGELFF
TGCGCCAGCAGCCAGAGAACCGGGGAGCTGTTTTTT
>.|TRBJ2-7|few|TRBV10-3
CAISESERAEQYF
TGTGCCATCAGTGAGTCGGAAAGGGCCGAGCAGTACTTC
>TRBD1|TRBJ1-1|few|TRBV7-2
CASSKRPLGQMNTEAFF
TGTGCCAGCAGCAAACGACCTTTGGGACAGATGAACACTGAAGCTTTCTTT
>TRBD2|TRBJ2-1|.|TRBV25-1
CASSERASGRISEQFF
TGTGCCAGCAGTGAACGGGCTAGCGGGAGAATAAGTGAGCAGTTCTTC
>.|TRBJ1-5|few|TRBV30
CAWSASRSHQPQHF
TGTGCCTGGAGTGCATCCCGATCTCATCAGCCCCAGCATTTT
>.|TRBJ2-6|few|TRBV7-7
CASSLVVQFTGANVLTF
TGTGCCAGCAGCTTAGTTGTACAGTTCACTGGGGCCAACGTCCTGACTTTC
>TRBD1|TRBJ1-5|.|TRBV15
CATSPRTGASQHF
TGTGCCACCAGCCCCCGGACAGGGGCGTCCCAGCATTTT
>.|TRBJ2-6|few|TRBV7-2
CASSLAGSSGANVLTF
TGTGCCAGCAGCTTAGCAGGCAGCTCTGGGGCCAACGTCCTGACTTTC
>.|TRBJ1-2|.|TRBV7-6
CASSATKGYTF
TGTGCCAGCAGCGCTACGAAAGGCTACACCTTC
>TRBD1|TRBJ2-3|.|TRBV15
CATRGTGRGDTQYF
TGTGCCACCAGAGGGACAGGGAGGGGAGATACGCAGTATTTT
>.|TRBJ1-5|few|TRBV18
CASSPRGDQPQHF
TGTGCCAGCTCACCCCGAGGGGATCAGCCCCAGCATTTT
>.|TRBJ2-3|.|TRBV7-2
CASSLKLHPTDTQYF
TGTGCCAGCAGCTTAAAACTACATCCGACAGATACGCAGTATTTT
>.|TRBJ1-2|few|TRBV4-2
CASSQVPGQNYGYTF
TGTGCCAGCAGCCAAGTCCCAGGACAGAACTATGGCTACACCTTC
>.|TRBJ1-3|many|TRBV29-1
CSVSQVSGNTIYF
TGCAGCGTGAGTCAGGTCTCTGGAAACACCATATATTTT
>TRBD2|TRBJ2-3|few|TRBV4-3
CASSPGLTSGSRTDTQYF
TGCGCCAGCAGCCCAGGACTCACTAGCGGGAGTCGGACAGATACGCAGTATTTT
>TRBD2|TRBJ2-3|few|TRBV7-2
CASSPRLAGGLNTQYF
TGTGCCAGCAGCCCGCGACTAGCGGGAGGGTTGAATACGCAGTATTTT
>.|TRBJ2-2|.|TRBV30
CAWSTYDLDTGELFF
TGTGCCTGGAGTACTTACGATTTGGACACCGGGGAGCTGTTTTTT
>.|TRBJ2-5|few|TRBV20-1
CSASTQYF
TGCAGTGCGTCGACCCAGTACTTC
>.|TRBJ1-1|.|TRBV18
CASSPTSGDTEAFF
TGTGCCAGCTCACCCACGTCGGGGGACACTGAAGCTTTCTTT
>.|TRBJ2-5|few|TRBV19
CASSIRGTDQETQYF
TGTGCCAGTAGTATACGGGGGACAGACCAAGAGACCCAGTACTTC
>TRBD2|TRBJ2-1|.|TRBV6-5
CASRQLAGGYNEQFF
TGTGCCAGCAGACAGTTAGCGGGAGGATACAATGAGCAGTTCTTC
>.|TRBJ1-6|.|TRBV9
CASSNPGQYNSPLHF
TGTGCCAGCAGCAACCCGGGACAATATAATTCACCCCTCCACTTT
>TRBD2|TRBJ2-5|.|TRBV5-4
CASSALAGGRQETQYF
TGTGCCAGCAGCGCTCTAGCGGGGGGTCGTCAAGAGACCCAGTACTTC
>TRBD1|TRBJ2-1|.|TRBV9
CASSPRDRGYNEQFF
TGTGCCAGCAGCCCTCGGGACAGGGGGTACAATGAGCAGTTCTTC
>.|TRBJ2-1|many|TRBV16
CASSQQTGNNEQFF
TGTGCCAGCAGCCAGCAGACAGGAAACAATGAGCAGTTCTTC
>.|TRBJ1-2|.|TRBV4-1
CASSQPTTSSNYGYTF
TGCGCCAGCAGCCAACCGACGACATCGTCTAACTATGGCTACACCTTC
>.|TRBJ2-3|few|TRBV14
CASSQDYTQYF
TGTGCCAGCAGCCAAGATTATACGCAGTATTTT
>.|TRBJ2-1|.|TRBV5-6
CASSLRAYHEQFF
TGTGCCAGCAGCTTGCGTGCTTACCATGAGCAGTTCTTC
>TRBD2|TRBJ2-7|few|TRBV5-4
CASSLGTSASYEQYF
TGTGCCAGCAGCTTGGGGACTAGCGCCTCTTACGAGCAGTACTTC
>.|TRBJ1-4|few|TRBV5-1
CASSLLSGAEEKLFF
TGCGCCAGCAGCCTTTTGTCAGGGGCTGAAGAAAAACTGTTTTTT
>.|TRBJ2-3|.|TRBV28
CASTLWEGDSTDTQYF
TGTGCCAGCACCTTGTGGGAGGGGGACAGCACAGATACGCAGTATTTT
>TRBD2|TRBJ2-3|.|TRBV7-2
CASSFSGHSDTQYF
TGTGCCAGCAGCTTTAGCGGGCACTCAGATACGCAGTATTTT
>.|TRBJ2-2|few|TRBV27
CASSYEGLGENTGELFF
TGTGCCAGCAGTTACGAGGGGCTTGGGGAGAACACCGGGGAGCTGTTTTTT
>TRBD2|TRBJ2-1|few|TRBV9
CASSVGTSGGNEQFF
TGTGCCAGCAGCGTCGGGACTAGCGGGGGAAATGAGCAGTTCTTC
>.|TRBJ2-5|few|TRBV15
CATSRQNQETQYF
TGTGCCACCAGCAGACAGAACCAAGAGACCCAGTACTTC
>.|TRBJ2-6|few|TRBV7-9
CASSKGAAGANVLTF
TGTGCCAGCAGCAAAGGGGCGGCTGGGGCCAACGTCCTGACTTTC
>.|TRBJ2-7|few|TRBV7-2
CASSSTYEQYF
TGTGCCAGCAGCTCAACCTACGAGCAGTACTTC
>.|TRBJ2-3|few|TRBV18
CASSPAGTDTQYF
TGTGCCAGCTCACCAGCGGGCACAGATACGCAGTATTTT
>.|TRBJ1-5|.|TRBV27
CASSSSAFGNQPQHF
TGTGCCAGCAGTTCGTCAGCGTTTGGCAATCAGCCCCAGCATTTT
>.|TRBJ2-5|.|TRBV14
CASSPPAGRGQETQYF
TGTGCCAGCAGCCCCCCCGCCGGGCGAGGTCAAGAGACCCAGTACTTC
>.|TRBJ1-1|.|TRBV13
CASSQRRGTEAFF
TGTGCCAGCAGCCAAAGACGGGGCACTGAAGCTTTCTTT
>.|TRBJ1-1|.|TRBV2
CASVLNTEAFF
TGTGCCAGCGTACTCAACACTGAAGCTTTCTTT
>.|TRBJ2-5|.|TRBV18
CASTASSVEETQYF
TGTGCCAGCACAGCCTCTAGTGTCGAAGAGACCCAGTACTTC